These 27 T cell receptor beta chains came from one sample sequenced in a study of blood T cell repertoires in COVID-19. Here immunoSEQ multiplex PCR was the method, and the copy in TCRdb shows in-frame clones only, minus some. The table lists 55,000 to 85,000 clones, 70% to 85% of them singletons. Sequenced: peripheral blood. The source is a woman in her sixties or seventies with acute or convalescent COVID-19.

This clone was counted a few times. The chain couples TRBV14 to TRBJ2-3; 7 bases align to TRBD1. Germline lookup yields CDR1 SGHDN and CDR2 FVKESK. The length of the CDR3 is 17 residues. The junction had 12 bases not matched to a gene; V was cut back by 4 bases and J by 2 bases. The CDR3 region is CASSPTPSTGTTDTQYF. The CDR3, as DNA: TGTGCCAGCAGCCCTACTCCCTCGACAGGGACCACAGATACGCAGTATTTT.

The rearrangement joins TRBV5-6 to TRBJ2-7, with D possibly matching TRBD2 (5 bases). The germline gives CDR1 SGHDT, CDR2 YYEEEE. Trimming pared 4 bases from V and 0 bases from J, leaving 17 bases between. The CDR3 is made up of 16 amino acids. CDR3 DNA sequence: TGTGCCAGCAGCCGTGGCTCGACGGGGAGCTCCTACGAGCAGTACTTC. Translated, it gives CASSRGSTGSSYEQYF.

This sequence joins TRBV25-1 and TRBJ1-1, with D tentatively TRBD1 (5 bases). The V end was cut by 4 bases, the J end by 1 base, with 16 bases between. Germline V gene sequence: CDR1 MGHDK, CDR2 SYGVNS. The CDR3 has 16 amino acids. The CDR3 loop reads CASSVPSGLGNTEAFF. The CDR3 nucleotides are TGTGCCAGCAGTGTGCCTTCAGGGTTGGGGAACACTGAAGCTTTCTTT.

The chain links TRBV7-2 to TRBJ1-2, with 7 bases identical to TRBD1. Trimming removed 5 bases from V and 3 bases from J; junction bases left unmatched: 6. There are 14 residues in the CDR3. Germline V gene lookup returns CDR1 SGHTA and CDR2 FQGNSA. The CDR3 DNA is TGTGCCAGCAGCCCGGGGACAGATTACTATGGCTACACCTTC. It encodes CASSPGTDYYGYTF.

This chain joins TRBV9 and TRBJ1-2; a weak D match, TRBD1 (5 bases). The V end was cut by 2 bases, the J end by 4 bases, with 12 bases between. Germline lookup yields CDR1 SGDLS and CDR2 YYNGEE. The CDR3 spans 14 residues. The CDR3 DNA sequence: TGTGCCAGCAGCGTCGGGGGTCACGGCTATGGCTACACCTTC. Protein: CASSVGGHGYGYTF. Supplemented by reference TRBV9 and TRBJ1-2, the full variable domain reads DSGVTQTPKHLITATGQRVTLRCSPRSGDLSVYWYQQSLDQGLQFLIQYYNGEERAKGNILERFSAQQFPDLHSELNLSSLELGDSALYFCASSVGGHGYGYTFGSGTRLTVV.

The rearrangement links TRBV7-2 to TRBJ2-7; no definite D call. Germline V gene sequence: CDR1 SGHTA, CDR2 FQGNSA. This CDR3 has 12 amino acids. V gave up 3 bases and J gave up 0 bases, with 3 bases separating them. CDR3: CASSFSSYEQYF. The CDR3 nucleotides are TGTGCCAGCAGCTTCAGCTCCTACGAGCAGTACTTC.

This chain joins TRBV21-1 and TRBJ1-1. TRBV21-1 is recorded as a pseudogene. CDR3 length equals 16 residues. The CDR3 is CASSKSHGDFGAEAFF. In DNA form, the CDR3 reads TGTGCCAGCAGCAAAAGTCACGGGGACTTCGGGGCTGAAGCTTTCTTT.

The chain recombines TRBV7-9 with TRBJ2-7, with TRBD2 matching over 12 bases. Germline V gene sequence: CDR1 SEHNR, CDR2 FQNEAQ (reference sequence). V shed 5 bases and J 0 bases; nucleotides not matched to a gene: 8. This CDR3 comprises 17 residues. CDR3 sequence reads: CASSRGLAGPRSYEQYF. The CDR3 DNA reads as TGTGCCAGCAGCAGGGGACTAGCGGGCCCGCGCTCCTACGAGCAGTACTTC.

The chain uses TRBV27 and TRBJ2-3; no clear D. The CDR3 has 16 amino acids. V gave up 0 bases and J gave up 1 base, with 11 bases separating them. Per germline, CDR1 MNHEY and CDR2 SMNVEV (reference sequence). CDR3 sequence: CASSLSKQIGTDTQYF. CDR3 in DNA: TGTGCCAGCAGTTTATCGAAACAGATTGGCACAGATACGCAGTATTTT.

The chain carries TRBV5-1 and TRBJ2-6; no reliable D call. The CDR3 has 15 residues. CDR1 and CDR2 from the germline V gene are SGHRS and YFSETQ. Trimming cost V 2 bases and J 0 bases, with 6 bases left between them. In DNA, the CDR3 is TGCGCCAGCAGCTTACTGCTCTCTGGGGCCAACGTCCTGACTTTC. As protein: CASSLLLSGANVLTF.

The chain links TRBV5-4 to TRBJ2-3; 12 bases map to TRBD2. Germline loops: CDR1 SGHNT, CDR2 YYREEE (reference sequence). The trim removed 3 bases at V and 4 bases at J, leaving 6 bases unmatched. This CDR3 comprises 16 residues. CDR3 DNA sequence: TGTGCCAGCAGCTCCCTAGCGGGGGGGGTATCAGATACGCAGTATTTT. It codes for CASSSLAGGVSDTQYF.

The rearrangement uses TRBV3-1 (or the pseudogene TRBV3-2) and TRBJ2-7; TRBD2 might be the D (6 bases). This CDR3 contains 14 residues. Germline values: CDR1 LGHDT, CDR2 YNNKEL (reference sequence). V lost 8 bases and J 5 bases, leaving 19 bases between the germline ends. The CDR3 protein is CASDTGGSGDEQYF. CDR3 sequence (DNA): TGTGCCAGCGATACAGGAGGGAGTGGTGACGAGCAGTACTTC.

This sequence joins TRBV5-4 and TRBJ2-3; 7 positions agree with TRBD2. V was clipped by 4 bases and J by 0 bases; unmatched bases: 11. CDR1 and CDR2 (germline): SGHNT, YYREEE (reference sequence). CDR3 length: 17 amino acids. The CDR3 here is CASSGRGGRASTDTQYF. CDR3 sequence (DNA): TGTGCCAGCAGCGGGAGGGGAGGACGGGCTAGCACAGATACGCAGTATTTT.

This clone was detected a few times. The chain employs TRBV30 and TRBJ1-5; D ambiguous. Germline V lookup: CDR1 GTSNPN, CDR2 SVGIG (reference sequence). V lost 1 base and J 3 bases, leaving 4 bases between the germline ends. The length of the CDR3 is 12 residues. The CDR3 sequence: CAWSELNQPQHF. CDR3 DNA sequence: TGTGCCTGGAGTGAGCTCAATCAGCCCCAGCATTTT. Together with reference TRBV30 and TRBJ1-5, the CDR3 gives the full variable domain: SQTIHQWPATLVQPVGSPLSLECTVEGTSNPNLYWYRQAAGRGLQLLFYSVGIGQISSEVPQNLSASRPQDRQFILSSKKLLLSDSGFYLCAWSELNQPQHFGDGTRLSIL.

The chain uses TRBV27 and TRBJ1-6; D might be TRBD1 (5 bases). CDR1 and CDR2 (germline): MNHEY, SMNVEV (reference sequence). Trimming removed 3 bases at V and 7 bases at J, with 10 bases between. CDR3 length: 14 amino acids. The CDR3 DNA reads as TGTGCCAGCAGTTTCCGGACAAACAATTCACCCCTCCACTTT. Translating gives CASSFRTNNSPLHF.

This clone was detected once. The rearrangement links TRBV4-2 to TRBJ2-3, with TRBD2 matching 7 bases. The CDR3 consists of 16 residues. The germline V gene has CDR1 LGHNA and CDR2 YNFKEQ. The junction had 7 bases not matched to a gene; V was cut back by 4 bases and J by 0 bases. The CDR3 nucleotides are TGTGCCAGCAGCCTGAACGCGGGGGTGAGCACAGATACGCAGTATTTT. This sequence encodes CASSLNAGVSTDTQYF.

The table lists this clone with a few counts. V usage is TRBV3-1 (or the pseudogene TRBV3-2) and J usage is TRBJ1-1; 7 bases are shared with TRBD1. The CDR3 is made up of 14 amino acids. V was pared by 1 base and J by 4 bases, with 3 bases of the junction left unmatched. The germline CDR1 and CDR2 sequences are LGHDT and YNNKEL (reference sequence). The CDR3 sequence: CASSQGQGSTEAFF. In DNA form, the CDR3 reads TGTGCCAGCAGCCAAGGACAGGGAAGCACTGAAGCTTTCTTT.

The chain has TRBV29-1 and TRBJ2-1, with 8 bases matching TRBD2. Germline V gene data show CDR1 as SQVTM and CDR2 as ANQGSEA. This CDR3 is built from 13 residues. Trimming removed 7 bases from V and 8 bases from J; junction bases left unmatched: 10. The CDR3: CSGAGEFHDEQFF. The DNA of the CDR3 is TGCAGCGGAGCGGGAGAGTTCCACGATGAGCAGTTCTTC.

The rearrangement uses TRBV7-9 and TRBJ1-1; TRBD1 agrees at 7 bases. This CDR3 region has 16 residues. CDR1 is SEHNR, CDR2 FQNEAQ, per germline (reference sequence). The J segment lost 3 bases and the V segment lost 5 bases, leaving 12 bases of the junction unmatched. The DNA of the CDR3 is TGTGCCAGCAGCCCTCGAAGACAGGGAATGGACACTGAAGCTTTCTTT. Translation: CASSPRRQGMDTEAFF.

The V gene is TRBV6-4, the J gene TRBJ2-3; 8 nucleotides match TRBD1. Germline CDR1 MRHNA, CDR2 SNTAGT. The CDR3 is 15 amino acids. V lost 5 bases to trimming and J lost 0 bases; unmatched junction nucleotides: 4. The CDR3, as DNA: TGTGCCAGCAGTACAGGGGGTTATAGCACAGATACGCAGTATTTT. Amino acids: CASSTGGYSTDTQYF.

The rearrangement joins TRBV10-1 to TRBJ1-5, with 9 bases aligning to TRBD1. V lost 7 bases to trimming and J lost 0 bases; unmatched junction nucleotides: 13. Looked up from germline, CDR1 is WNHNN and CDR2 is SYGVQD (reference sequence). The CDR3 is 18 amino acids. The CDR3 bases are TGCGCCAGCATGAATGACAGGGGGAGGGTCTATAGCAATCAGCCCCAGCATTTT. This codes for CASMNDRGRVYSNQPQHF.

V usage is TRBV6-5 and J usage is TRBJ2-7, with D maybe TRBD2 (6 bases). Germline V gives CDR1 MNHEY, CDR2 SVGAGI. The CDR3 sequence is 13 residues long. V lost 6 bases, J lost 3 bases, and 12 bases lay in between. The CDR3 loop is CASRDKGLYEQYF. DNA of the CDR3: TGTGCCAGCAGGGACAAGGGACTCTACGAGCAGTACTTC.

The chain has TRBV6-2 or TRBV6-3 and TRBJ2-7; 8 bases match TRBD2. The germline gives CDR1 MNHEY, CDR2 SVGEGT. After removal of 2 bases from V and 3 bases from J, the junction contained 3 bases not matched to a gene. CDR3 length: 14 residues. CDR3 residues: CASSYGLAGYEQYF. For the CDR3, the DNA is TGTGCCAGCAGTTACGGGCTAGCGGGCTACGAGCAGTACTTC.

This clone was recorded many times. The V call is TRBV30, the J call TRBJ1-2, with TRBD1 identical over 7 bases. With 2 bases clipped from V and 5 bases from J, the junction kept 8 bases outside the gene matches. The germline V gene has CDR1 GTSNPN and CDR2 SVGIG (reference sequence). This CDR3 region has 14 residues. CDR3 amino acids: CAWSRGQGVYGYTF. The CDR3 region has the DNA TGTGCCTGGAGTAGGGGCCAGGGGGTGTATGGCTACACCTTC.

CDR3 loop: CASSFPTSGRLYEQYF. The CDR3 DNA is TGTGCCAGCAGCTTCCCGACTAGCGGGAGACTCTACGAGCAGTACTTC. The J gene is TRBJ2-7, the V gene TRBV7-9; 12 nucleotides agree with TRBD2. This CDR3 has 16 amino acids. V lost 3 bases and J lost 3; bases outside the gene matches: 6. Germline CDR1 and CDR2: SEHNR and FQNEAQ (reference sequence).

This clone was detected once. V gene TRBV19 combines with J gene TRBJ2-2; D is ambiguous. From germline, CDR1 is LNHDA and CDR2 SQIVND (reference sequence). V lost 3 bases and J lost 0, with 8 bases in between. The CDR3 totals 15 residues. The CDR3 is CASSISLTNTGELFF. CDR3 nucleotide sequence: TGTGCCAGTAGTATTTCACTCACGAACACCGGGGAGCTGTTTTTT.

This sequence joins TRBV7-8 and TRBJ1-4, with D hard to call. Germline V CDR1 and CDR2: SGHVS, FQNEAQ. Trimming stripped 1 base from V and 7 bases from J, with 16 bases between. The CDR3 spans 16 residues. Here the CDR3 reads CASSLVLGVSGEKLFF. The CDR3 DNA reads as TGTGCCAGCAGCTTAGTACTGGGAGTTAGCGGTGAAAAACTGTTTTTT.